Each of the 8 T cell receptor beta chains below was sequenced from the same sample in a study of blood T cell repertoires in COVID-19. Repertoires were generated with immunoSEQ multiplex PCR, while TCRdb's copy carries only in-frame clones and drops some. The sample lists approximately 46,000 clones, around 85% seen once, with less than 15% in the top ten. Sequencing was performed on peripheral blood. Receptor source: a human donor in a cohort sampled during active COVID-19.

J is TRBJ1-1 and V is TRBV20-1, with TRBD1 matching over 7 bases. Per germline, CDR1 DFQATT and CDR2 SNEGSKA (reference sequence). The CDR3 is 12 amino acids. V trimming: 3 bases; J trimming: 3 bases; junction bases outside the gene matches: 1. The CDR3 region has the DNA TGCAGTGCTAGTACAGGGGACACTGAAGCTTTCTTT. Amino acid sequence: CSASTGDTEAFF.

Worth noting for this clone: Other DNA sequences within the sample encode an identical CDR3. This chain links TRBV7-3 with TRBJ1-1; D remains ambiguous. Trimming stripped 1 base from V and 0 bases from J, with 6 bases between. The CDR3 extends over 14 amino acids. The V gene's germline CDR1 is SGHTA and CDR2 FQGTGA. CDR3 in amino acids: CASSLRGLNTEAFF. The CDR3 bases are TGTGCCAGCAGCTTAAGAGGGTTGAACACTGAAGCTTTCTTT. The full variable domain, rest sourced from reference TRBV7-3 and TRBJ1-1, is GAGVSQTPSNKVTEKGKYVELRCDPISGHTALYWYRQSLGQGPEFLIYFQGTGAADDSGLPNDRFFAVRPEGSVSTLKIQRTERGDSAVYLCASSLRGLNTEAFFGQGTRLTVV.

This rearrangement joins TRBV2 to TRBJ1-1; D is possibly TRBD1 (6 bases). The CDR3 is 12 residues long. CDR1 SNHLY and CDR2 FYNNEI come from the germline V gene. The V end was cut by 6 bases, the J end by 1 base, with 6 bases between. The CDR3 region is CASRQGNTEAFF. CDR3 coding DNA: TGTGCCAGCAGACAGGGGAACACTGAAGCTTTCTTT. Complete variable domain (other parts from reference TRBV2 and TRBJ1-1): EPEVTQTPSHQVTQMGQEVILRCVPISNHLYFYWYRQILGQKVEFLVSFYNNEISEKSEIFDDQFSVERPDGSNFTLKIRSTKLEDSAMYFCASRQGNTEAFFGQGTRLTVV.

This clone came up once. The J gene is TRBJ1-4, the V gene TRBV7-9; D is perhaps TRBD1 (6 bases). Germline V gene sequence: CDR1 SEHNR, CDR2 FQNEAQ (reference sequence). Between the trimmed V and J ends, which lost 5 bases and 5 bases, there was a span of 12 bases. CDR3 size: 14 residues. The CDR3 sequence: CASSPSDRNEKLFF. The CDR3 nucleotides are TGTGCCAGCAGCCCATCCGACAGGAATGAAAAACTGTTTTTT.

The rearrangement links TRBV2 to TRBJ2-1, with 9 nucleotides matching TRBD1. Germline V gene lookup returns CDR1 SNHLY and CDR2 FYNNEI. CDR3 size: 15 residues. V lost 7 bases, J lost 10 bases, and 14 bases stayed unmatched. In nucleotides, the CDR3 is TGTGCCAGCAAGACGGGACAGGGATCCAGAGGGGAGCAGTTCTTC. It codes for CASKTGQGSRGEQFF.

The CDR3 protein is CASSLWEGLQHEKLFF. CDR3 nucleotide sequence: TGTGCCAGCAGCTTGTGGGAGGGACTTCAGCATGAAAAACTGTTTTTT. The V call is TRBV5-6, the J call TRBJ1-4; D may be TRBD1 (5 bases). Trimming shortened V by 1 base and J by 6 bases, and 16 bases separated the two germline ends. CDR3 size: 16 residues. Germline CDR1 SGHDT, CDR2 YYEEEE.

This chain uses TRBV3-1 (or the pseudogene TRBV3-2) with TRBJ1-4; D might be TRBD1 (5 bases). The germline V gene has CDR1 LGHDT and CDR2 YNNKEL (reference sequence). The CDR3 totals 15 residues. The germline V and J ends were trimmed by 3 bases and 10 bases, with 18 bases remaining between them. The CDR3 sequence is CASSHSDIMGGKLFF. The CDR3 coding sequence is TGTGCCAGCAGCCATTCGGACATAATGGGAGGAAAACTGTTTTTT.

The gene calls are TRBV18 and TRBJ2-7, with D possibly being TRBD2 (6 bases). This CDR3 is built from 12 residues. V lost 6 bases and J lost 6, with 12 bases in between. Germline CDR1 KGHSH, CDR2 LQKENI. The CDR3 region is CASSPVGGEQYF. The CDR3 DNA sequence: TGTGCCAGCTCCCCGGTGGGAGGCGAGCAGTACTTC.